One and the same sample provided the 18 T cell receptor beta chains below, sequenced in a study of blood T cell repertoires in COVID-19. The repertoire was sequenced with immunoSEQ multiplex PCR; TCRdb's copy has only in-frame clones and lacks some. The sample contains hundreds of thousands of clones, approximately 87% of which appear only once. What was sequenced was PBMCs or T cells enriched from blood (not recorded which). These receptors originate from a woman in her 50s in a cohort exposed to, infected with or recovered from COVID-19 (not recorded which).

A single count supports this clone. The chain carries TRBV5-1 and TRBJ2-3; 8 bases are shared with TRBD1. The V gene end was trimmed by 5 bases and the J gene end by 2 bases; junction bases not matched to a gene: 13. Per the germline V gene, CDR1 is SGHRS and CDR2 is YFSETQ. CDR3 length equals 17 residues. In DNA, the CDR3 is TGCGCCAGCAGGCGGAGACCAGGGGGCGTCGTCACAGATACGCAGTATTTT. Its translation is CASRRRPGGVVTDTQYF. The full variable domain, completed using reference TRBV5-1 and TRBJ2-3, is KAGVTQTPRYLIKTRGQQVTLSCSPISGHRSVSWYQQTPGQGLQFLFEYFSETQRNKGNFPGRFSGRQFSNSRSEMNVSTLELGDSALYLCASRRRPGGVVTDTQYFGPGTRLTVL.

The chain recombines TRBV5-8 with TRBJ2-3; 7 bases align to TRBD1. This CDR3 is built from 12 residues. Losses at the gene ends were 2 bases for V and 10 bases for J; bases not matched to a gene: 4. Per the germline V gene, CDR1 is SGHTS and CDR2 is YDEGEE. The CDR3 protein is CASSLGGRAQYF. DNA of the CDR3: TGTGCCAGCAGCTTAGGGGGCCGTGCGCAGTATTTT.

The CDR3, as DNA: TGTGCCAGCAGCTTGGTCCACGAGGGGACAACTGAAGCTTTCTTT. Protein product: CASSLVHEGTTEAFF. The gene calls are TRBV5-6 and TRBJ1-1, with D possibly being TRBD1 (6 bases). The V gene lost 0 bases and the J gene lost 5 bases, with 14 bases spanning the gap. In germline, CDR1 is SGHDT, CDR2 YYEEEE. The CDR3 has 15 residues.

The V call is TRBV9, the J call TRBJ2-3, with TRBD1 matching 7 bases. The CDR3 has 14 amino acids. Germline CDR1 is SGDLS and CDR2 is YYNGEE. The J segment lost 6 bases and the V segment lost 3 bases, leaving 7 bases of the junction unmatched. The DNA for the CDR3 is TGTGCCAGCAGCGGAACAGGGGATCGGGATACGCAGTATTTT. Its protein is CASSGTGDRDTQYF.

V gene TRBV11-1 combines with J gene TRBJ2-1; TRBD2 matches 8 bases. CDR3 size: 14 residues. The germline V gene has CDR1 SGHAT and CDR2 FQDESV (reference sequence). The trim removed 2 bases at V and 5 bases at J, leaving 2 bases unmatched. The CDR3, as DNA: TGTGCCAGCAGCTTAATACTAGCGGACAATGAGCAGTTCTTC. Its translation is CASSLILADNEQFF.

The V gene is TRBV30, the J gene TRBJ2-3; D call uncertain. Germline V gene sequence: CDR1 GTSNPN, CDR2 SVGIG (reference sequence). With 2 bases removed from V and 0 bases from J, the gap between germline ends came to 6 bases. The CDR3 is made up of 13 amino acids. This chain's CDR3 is CAWSRLSTDTQYF. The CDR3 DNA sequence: TGTGCCTGGAGTCGGTTAAGCACAGATACGCAGTATTTT.

Here the CDR3 DNA reads TGTGCCAGCAGTGTACAGGGCAATCAGCCCCAGCATTTT. Amino acid sequence: CASSVQGNQPQHF. V usage is TRBV12-3 or TRBV12-4 and J usage is TRBJ1-5; D perhaps matches TRBD1 (5 bases). There are 13 residues in the CDR3. Trimming removed 5 bases from V and 2 bases from J, with 7 bases in between.

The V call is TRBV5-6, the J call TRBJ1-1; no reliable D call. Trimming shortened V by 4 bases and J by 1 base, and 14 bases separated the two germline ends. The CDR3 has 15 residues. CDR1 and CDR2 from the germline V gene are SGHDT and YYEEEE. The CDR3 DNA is TGTGCCAGCAGCCCCGAGGGTGTCGGGAACACTGAAGCTTTCTTT. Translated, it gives CASSPEGVGNTEAFF. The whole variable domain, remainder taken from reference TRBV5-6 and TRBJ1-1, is DAGVTQSPTHLIKTRGQQVTLRCSPKSGHDTVSWYQQALGQGPQFIFQYYEEEERQRGNFPDRFSGHQFPNYSSELNVNALLLGDSALYLCASSPEGVGNTEAFFGQGTRLTVV.

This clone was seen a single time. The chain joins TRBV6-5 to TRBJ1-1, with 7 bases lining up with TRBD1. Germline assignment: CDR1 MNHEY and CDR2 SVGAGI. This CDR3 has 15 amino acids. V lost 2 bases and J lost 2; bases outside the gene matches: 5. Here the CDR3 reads CASSYAGTVNTEAFF. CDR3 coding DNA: TGTGCCAGCAGTTACGCCGGGACAGTTAACACTGAAGCTTTCTTT.

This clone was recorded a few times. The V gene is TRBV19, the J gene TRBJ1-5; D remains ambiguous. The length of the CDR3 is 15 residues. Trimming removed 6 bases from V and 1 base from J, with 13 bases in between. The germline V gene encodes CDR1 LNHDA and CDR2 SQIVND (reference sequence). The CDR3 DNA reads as TGTGCCAGTAGATGGGGAGAAACGAGCAATCAGCCCCAGCATTTT. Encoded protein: CASRWGETSNQPQHF.

In DNA, the CDR3 is TGTGCCAGCAGGTCGACAGGGGAAGGGGAGCTGTTTTTT. Translation gives CASRSTGEGELFF. V usage is TRBV7-2 and J usage is TRBJ2-2; TRBD1 agrees at 8 bases. The CDR3 length is 13 residues. Germline V gives CDR1 SGHTA, CDR2 FQGNSA. J gave up 8 bases and V 6 bases, and 5 bases lay outside the gene matches.

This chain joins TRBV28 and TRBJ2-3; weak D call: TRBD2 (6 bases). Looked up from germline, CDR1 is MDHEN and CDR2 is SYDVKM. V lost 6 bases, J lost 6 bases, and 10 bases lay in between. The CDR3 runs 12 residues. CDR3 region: CASRTRADTQYF. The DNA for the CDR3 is TGTGCCAGCAGGACTAGAGCGGATACGCAGTATTTT.

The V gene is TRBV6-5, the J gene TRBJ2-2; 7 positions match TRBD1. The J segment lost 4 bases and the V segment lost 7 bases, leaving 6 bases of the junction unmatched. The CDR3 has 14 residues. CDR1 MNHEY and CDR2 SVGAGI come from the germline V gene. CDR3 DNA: TGTGCCAGCATTCGACAGGGACCCACCGGGGAGCTGTTTTTT. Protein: CASIRQGPTGELFF.

CDR3 DNA sequence: TGTGCCAGCAGCCTCTGGCAGGGCGTGGGGGAAAAACTGTTTTTT. It codes for CASSLWQGVGEKLFF. This rearrangement joins TRBV11-2 to TRBJ1-4; tentative D call: TRBD1 (5 bases). CDR3 length equals 15 residues. Trimming left V 5 bases short and J 8 bases short, with 18 bases between. Germline CDR1 reads SGHAT; CDR2 reads FQNNGV. Combining the CDR3 with reference TRBV11-2 and TRBJ1-4 gives the whole variable domain EAGVAQSPRYKIIEKRQSVAFWCNPISGHATLYWYQQILGQGPKLLIQFQNNGVVDDSQLPKDRFSAERLKGVDSTLKIQPAKLEDSAVYLCASSLWQGVGEKLFFGSGTQLSVL.

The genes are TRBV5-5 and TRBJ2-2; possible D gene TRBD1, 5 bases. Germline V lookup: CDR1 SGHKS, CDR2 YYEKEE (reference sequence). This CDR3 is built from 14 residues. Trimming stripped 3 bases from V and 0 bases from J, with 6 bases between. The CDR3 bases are TGTGCCAGCAGCTGGACAACGAACACCGGGGAGCTGTTTTTT. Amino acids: CASSWTTNTGELFF.

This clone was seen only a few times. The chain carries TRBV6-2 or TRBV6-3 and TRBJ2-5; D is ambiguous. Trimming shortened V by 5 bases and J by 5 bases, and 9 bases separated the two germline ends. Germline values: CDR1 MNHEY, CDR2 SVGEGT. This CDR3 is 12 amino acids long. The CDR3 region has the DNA TGTGCCAGCAGTCCCGAGGATGAGACCCAGTACTTC. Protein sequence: CASSPEDETQYF.

The CDR3 DNA sequence: TGTGCCAGCAGCTTAGTTAGCGGGGGTACTGGCGGGGAGCTGTTTTTT. It codes for CASSLVSGGTGGELFF. The chain carries TRBV7-2 and TRBJ2-2; 9 nucleotides match TRBD2. After removal of 1 base from V and 7 bases from J, the junction contained 7 bases not matched to a gene. The CDR3 length is 16 residues. Germline V CDR1 and CDR2: SGHTA, FQGNSA.

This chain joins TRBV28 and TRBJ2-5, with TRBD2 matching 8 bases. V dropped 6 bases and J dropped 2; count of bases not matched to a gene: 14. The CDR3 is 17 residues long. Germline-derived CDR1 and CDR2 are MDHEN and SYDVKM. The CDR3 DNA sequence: TGTGCCAGCAGCGGGGGGGGCCGAAGGTGGCTACAAGAGACCCAGTACTTC. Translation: CASSGGGRRWLQETQYF. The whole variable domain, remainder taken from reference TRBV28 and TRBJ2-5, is DVKVTQSSRYLVKRTGEKVFLECVQDMDHENMFWYRQDPGLGLRLIYFSYDVKMKEKGDIPEGYSVSREKKERFSLILESASTNQTSMYLCASSGGGRRWLQETQYFGPGTRLLVL.